This TCR beta chain was sequenced in a study of blood T cells in healthy people across ages. Study-level results: As age increased, TCR beta diversity per million T cells fell in a roughly linear fashion. Higher diversity, along with more naive CD4+ cells, distinguished long-lived donors from aged donors.

Aged roughly 6 to 90, donors were systemically healthy Caucasians from Russia. Every donor provided 8.5 to 10 milliliters of peripheral blood. Germline V lookup: CDR1 SGHDT, CDR2 YYEEEE. After removal of 2 bases from V and 0 bases from J, the junction contained 8 bases not matched to a gene. This CDR3 contains 16 residues. About this clonotype itself: Its specificity is not known.

Sample-barcoded 5' priming and a J-beta primer mix drove a second PCR of 7 to 11 cycles. MiXCR, run by TCRdb on the 5' RACE reads, gives a single entry per CDR3 protein. The table shows about 580,000 distinct CDR3 sequences, with around 50% occurring only once. The sample was blood. This sequence originates from a man older than 75 in good health. V usage is TRBV5-6 and J usage is TRBJ2-7, with TRBD1 matching 7 bases. CDR3 bases: TGTGCCAGCAGCTTTACAGGGGATTTGAGCTCCTACGAGCAGTACTTC. Translation: CASSFTGDLSSYEQYF. Using reference TRBV5-6 and TRBJ2-7 for the parts outside the CDR3, the full variable domain is DAGVTQSPTHLIKTRGQQVTLRCSPKSGHDTVSWYQQALGQGPQFIFQYYEEEERQRGNFPDRFSGHQFPNYSSELNVNALLLGDSALYLCASSFTGDLSSYEQYFGPGTRLTVT.